These 3 T cell receptor beta chains share one sample of origin, sequenced in a study of T-cell reconstitution after alpha-beta-depleted transplantation in children (dated by TCRdb to between 2015 and 2016). The protocol used for the library was PCR. Sequencing instrument: Illumina HiSeq 2500. TCR library preparation used molecular barcoding, with unique molecular identifiers applied to normalize quantification of the TCRbeta repertoire. TCRdb ran its own pipeline on the public reads, namely fastp trimming at Q25 and MiXCR clone calling, and kept in-frame beta chains. CDR3 protein sequences are deduplicated, and each keeps its most common genes and DNA. This sample lists about 610,000 distinct CDR3 sequences; roughly 10% were detected once. Of the sample, less than 4.5% is held by the ten largest clones. The source material was PBMCs from the stem cell graft donor, sampled from the stem cell graft. The receptors were gathered from a human donor who donated a stem cell graft to a child with acute myeloid leukemia.

The genes are TRBV7-2 and TRBJ1-1, with D hard to call. The CDR3 length is 14 residues. Germline V gives CDR1 SGHTA, CDR2 FQGNSA. Deletions cut 4 bases from V and 5 bases from J, with 14 bases between. The DNA of the CDR3 is TGTGCCAGCAGCTCCAAGGGTGCGGGAACTGAAGCTTTCTTT. Protein sequence: CASSSKGAGTEAFF. Complete variable domain (other parts from reference TRBV7-2 and TRBJ1-1): GAGVSQSPSNKVTEKGKDVELRCDPISGHTALYWYRQSLGQGLEFLIYFQGNSAPDKSGLPSDRFSAERTGGSVSTLTIQRTQQEDSAVYLCASSSKGAGTEAFFGQGTRLTVV.

The sample holds a few counts of this clonotype. The V call is TRBV6-1, the J call TRBJ2-1, with 14 bases fitting TRBD2. V lost 6 bases and J lost 9; bases outside the gene matches: 7. CDR1 and CDR2 (germline): MNHNS, SASEGT. The CDR3 sequence is 15 residues long. The DNA of the CDR3 is TGTGCCAGCAGCCAGACTAGCGGGAGGGGATTTGAGCAGTTCTTC. This sequence encodes CASSQTSGRGFEQFF.

This clonotype was detected only a few times. This chain connects TRBV6-2 or TRBV6-3 to TRBJ1-4; D remains unclear. CDR3 length: 16 amino acids. Trimming cost V 4 bases and J 0 bases, with 12 bases left between them. Per germline, CDR1 MNHEY and CDR2 SVGEGT. CDR3 loop: CASSFRTVSTNEKLFF. The CDR3 DNA reads TGTGCCAGCAGTTTTCGAACAGTTTCAACTAATGAAAAACTGTTTTTT.